This is a list of T cell receptor beta chains from one sample in a study of monozygotic twins with cystic fibrosis. The assay was immunoSEQ multiplex PCR, and TCRdb's table has in-frame clones only and misses some. The top ten clones hold under 0.15% of a sample with 20,000 to 25,000 clones, about 97% of them seen once. Sequencing used blood. The receptors derive from a girl aged 10-17 years with cystic fibrosis. Each CDR3 is given without its conserved first and last residue. The size of a clone is reported for some rows only, either as once, few or many, or as a class for expanded clones.

length: 14
J: TRBJ1-1
V: TRBV27
size: -
CDR3: ASSLSSTGSPTEAF

length: 12
J: TRBJ1-4
V: TRBV7-9
size: -
CDR3: ASSRDISREKLF

length: 12
J: TRBJ2-2
V: TRBV27
size: -
CDR3: ASSHGVGTGELF

length: 13
J: TRBJ2-4
V: TRBV9
size: once
CDR3: ASSVAGGMGGIQY

length: 15
J: TRBJ2-3
V: TRBV6-4
size: -
CDR3: ASSDSTSGLSTDTQY

length: 13
J: TRBJ1-2
V: TRBV4-1
size: -
CDR3: ASSPGGGLDYGYT

length: 13
J: TRBJ2-7
V: TRBV5-5
size: -
CDR3: ASSSGQSISYEQY

length: 13
J: TRBJ2-7
V: TRBV25-1
size: -
CDR3: ASSDPGTVSYEQY

length: 15
J: TRBJ2-7
V: TRBV7-6
size: once
CDR3: ASSLGTVKERAYEQY

length: 10
J: TRBJ1-5
V: TRBV18
size: -
CDR3: ASSSPNQPQH

length: 9
J: TRBJ1-2
V: TRBV7-9
size: -
CDR3: AAEGNYGYT

length: 11
J: TRBJ2-5
V: TRBV25-1
size: -
CDR3: ASSENFGETQY

length: 12
J: TRBJ1-5
V: TRBV15
size: -
CDR3: ATSKDILDQPQH

length: 14
J: TRBJ2-1
V: TRBV10-3
size: -
CDR3: AISEGTGSENNEQF

length: 13
J: TRBJ1-3
V: TRBV5-1
size: -
CDR3: ASSQTTGSGNTIY

length: 9
J: TRBJ1-1
V: TRBV29-1
size: -
CDR3: SVVGNTEAF

length: 11
J: TRBJ1-1
V: TRBV29-1
size: -
CDR3: SAQQGPNTEAF

length: 11
J: TRBJ1-1
V: TRBV6-6
size: -
CDR3: ASSYSFPSEAF

length: 15
J: TRBJ2-3
V: TRBV5-1
size: -
CDR3: ASSSKGVAGGTDTQY

length: 11
J: TRBJ1-1
V: TRBV5-8
size: -
CDR3: ASSLVVGITPK

length: 13
J: TRBJ1-1
V: TRBV29-1
size: -
CDR3: SVLRGVALNTEAF

length: 13
J: TRBJ1-4
V: TRBV9
size: once
CDR3: ASSAGGGVREKLF

length: 13
J: TRBJ2-1
V: TRBV21-1
size: -
CDR3: ASSKENSLYNEQF

length: 14
J: TRBJ2-1
V: TRBV10-3
size: -
CDR3: AISVAGTSGSREQF